This T cell receptor beta chain was identified during a study of regulatory T cells in long-lasting Graves disease. Study-level results: Persistent Graves' patients possessed reduced TCR diversity relative to recently diagnosed ones.

Germline assignment: CDR1 SEHNR and CDR2 FQNEAQ (reference sequence). The CDR3 is 19 residues long. Trimming took 5 bases from V and 0 from J; bases not matched to a gene: 13. CDR3 regions were amplified by Arm-PCR using iRepertoire HTBI primers to build TCR beta libraries. TCRdb redid the calling of the multiplex PCR reads with MiXCR, one entry per CDR3 protein. The table lists around 460,000 distinct CDR3 sequences, about 14% of them singletons, with 17% in the top ten. Sample time point: newly diagnosed GD, antithyroid drugs for less than 3 months. With RNA extracted from PBMCs as input, the TCR library was made. This clonotype was detected ten times or more. Its antigen is undetermined. These data also featured in a second study, about T cells in Graves' hyperthyroidism and ophthalmopathy.

This receptor was obtained from a woman between 50 and 59 years old with Graves disease. The genes are TRBV7-9 and TRBJ2-1; 10 bases are shared with TRBD2. The sample here was peripheral blood mononuclear cells (PBMCs), taken at new diagnosis, from a patient treated with antithyroid drugs. In DNA, the CDR3 is TGTGCCAGCAGCCCCCGGGCTAGCGGGAGTGTTAGCTCCTACAATGAGCAGTTCTTC. Translating it yields CASSPRASGSVSSYNEQFF.